This T cell receptor (beta chain) stems from a study of blood T cell repertoires in COVID-19. For recovered donors of Cohort 3, there were two negative PCRs, clearance, or symptom resolution. Germline CDR1 is MNHEY and CDR2 is SMNVEV (reference sequence). V shed 0 bases and J 7 bases; nucleotides not matched to a gene: 5. This CDR3 has 14 amino acids. Libraries were prepared by immunoSEQ multiplex PCR; TCRdb keeps only in-frame clonotypes and omits some of them. Of roughly 200,000 clones detected, roughly 85% appear once; the ten largest clones hold approximately 18%. The chain combines TRBV27 with TRBJ1-1, with TRBD1 identical over 7 bases. This TCR was recovered from a man in his forties or fifties who had recovered from COVID-19. The sample comprised PBMCs or T cells enriched from blood (not recorded which). The CDR3 DNA follows: TGTGCCAGCAGTTTATCTGGGACAGACTTTGAAGCTTTCTTT. Its protein is CASSLSGTDFEAFF.